This TCR beta chain was captured by sequencing in a study of metastatic and nonmetastatic thyroid tumors. Study-wide background: Comparative analysis of repertoires was undertaken across blood and tumor or nodule tissue obtained from malignant and benign thyroid patients.

General study findings and limits: Benign nodules reportedly had significantly lower TCR beta diversity than malignant thyroid tumors in blood and tumor.

On this clone itself: Its antigen is still unknown. Other DNA sequences in the sample encode the same CDR3.

TCRdb re-analyzed the PCR reads through MiXCR. In the table there are over 30,000 clones, roughly 6.8% of which are singletons. Germline values: CDR1 SGHNT, CDR2 YYREEE (reference sequence). The CDR3 is 16 amino acids. Losses at the gene ends were 4 bases for V and 3 bases for J; bases not matched to a gene: 8. Prior to thyroid surgery, none of the patients had received any treatment. The source is a female donor with papillary thyroid cancer or a benign thyroid nodule (not recorded which). Some clones in this sample may be carry-over from other donors' samples. The material sequenced was blood. This rearrangement joins TRBV5-4 to TRBJ1-2; 11 nucleotides align to TRBD1. The CDR3 DNA is TGTGCCAGCAGCCTGGGTGCGGGACAGGGGGACTATGGCTACACCTTC. This translates into CASSLGAGQGDYGYTF.